Each of the 24 T cell receptor beta chains below was sequenced from the same sample in a study of response to subunit inactivated influenza vaccine. In TCRdb, the RT-PCR reads were re-called with MiXCR into one record per CDR3 protein. The table lists more than 700,000 distinct CDR3 sequences, about 20% of them singletons. The material sequenced was PBMCs from blood, taken about 5 days after vaccination. Receptor source: a man over 45 who received an inactivated influenza vaccine.

This clonotype was seen a few times. The rearrangement uses TRBV5-5 and TRBJ2-3; no firm D call. Germline CDR1 reads SGHKS; CDR2 reads YYEKEE (reference sequence). Trimming cost V 0 bases and J 7 bases, with 12 bases left between them. CDR3 length: 14 amino acids. CDR3 sequence (DNA): TGTGCCAGCAGCTTGGACGCCGGTCCGAATACGCAGTATTTT. This encodes CASSLDAGPNTQYF.

In this sample, this clonotype turned up a few times. The chain employs TRBV7-8 and TRBJ2-3, with D hard to call. This CDR3 region has 19 residues. Germline V gene sequence: CDR1 SGHVS, CDR2 FQNEAQ. V lost 1 base to trimming and J lost 2 bases, with 22 bases between them. As DNA, the CDR3 is TGTGCCAGCAGCTTAGAGGCAATTGTTACGGAGAGTAACACAGATACGCAGTATTTT. Translated, it gives CASSLEAIVTESNTDTQYF.

The chain has TRBV20-1 and TRBJ2-1, with 7 bases fitting TRBD2. Germline V lookup: CDR1 DFQATT, CDR2 SNEGSKA (reference sequence). Losses at the gene ends were 3 bases for V and 7 bases for J; bases not matched to a gene: 6. The CDR3 covers 13 residues. The CDR3 loop is CSASASGVNEQFF. The CDR3 DNA is TGCAGTGCTAGTGCCAGCGGGGTGAATGAGCAGTTCTTC.

This clonotype showed up just a few times. The chain joins TRBV7-8 to TRBJ2-7, with TRBD2 matching over 10 bases. CDR1 is SGHVS and CDR2 is FQNEAQ in the germline V gene. This CDR3 contains 17 residues. The trim removed 5 bases at V and 1 base at J, leaving 11 bases unmatched. This CDR3 reads CASSRTSGGAVSYEQYF. CDR3 bases: TGTGCCAGCAGCCGTACGAGCGGGGGGGCCGTGTCCTACGAGCAGTACTTC.

Notes on this clonotype: The junction departs from the called germline gene at one end, perhaps through a read error. The chain couples TRBV20-1 to TRBJ2-3; 14 positions match TRBD2. Germline CDR1 and CDR2: DFQATT and SNEGSKA (reference sequence). The CDR3 sequence is 16 residues long. CDR3 protein: CCARLAGGQNTDTQYF. The CDR3 DNA reads as TGCTGTGCTAGACTAGCGGGAGGGCAAAACACAGATACGCAGTATTTT.

The V call is TRBV4-2, the J call TRBJ1-4; TRBD1 might be the D (6 bases). V lost 3 bases and J lost 0, with 11 bases in between. The CDR3 is made up of 16 amino acids. Germline lookup yields CDR1 LGHNA and CDR2 YNFKEQ. CDR3 residues: CASSQSDSATNEKLFF. The DNA for the CDR3 is TGTGCCAGCAGCCAGTCGGACAGCGCAACTAATGAAAAACTGTTTTTT.

The V call is TRBV7-2, the J call TRBJ2-7; D uncertain. Trimming removed 5 bases from V and 0 bases from J, with 14 bases in between. The CDR3 extends over 15 amino acids. CDR1 and CDR2 (germline): SGHTA, FQGNSA. The CDR3 spells CASSRGRDPSYEQYF. The DNA for the CDR3 is TGTGCCAGCAGCCGCGGCCGAGACCCCTCCTACGAGCAGTACTTC.

This clonotype was counted many times. The V and J genes are TRBV18 and TRBJ2-1, with 13 bases matching TRBD2. This CDR3 has 17 residues. V dropped 4 bases and J dropped 0; count of bases not matched to a gene: 3. CDR1 and CDR2 (germline): KGHSH, LQKENI. The CDR3 protein is CASSLRTSGSSYNEQFF. The CDR3 DNA reads as TGTGCCAGCTCACTTCGGACTAGCGGGAGCTCCTACAATGAGCAGTTCTTC.

The chain links TRBV30 to TRBJ2-1; 11 bases align to TRBD2. The germline V gene has CDR1 GTSNPN and CDR2 SVGIG (reference sequence). The CDR3 consists of 13 residues. J was trimmed by 6 bases and V by 5 bases; bases with no gene match: 3. CDR3 region: CAWLAGGGNEQFF. CDR3 coding DNA: TGTGCCTGGCTAGCGGGAGGAGGCAATGAGCAGTTCTTC.

This clonotype occurred many times. The J gene is TRBJ2-1, the V gene TRBV5-1; 8 positions agree with TRBD2. Trimming at V came to 1 base and at J to 6 bases, leaving 6 bases not matched to a gene. CDR1 is SGHRS, CDR2 YFSETQ, per germline. CDR3 size: 15 residues. The CDR3 protein is CASSLRGGLSNEQFF. DNA of the CDR3: TGCGCCAGCAGCTTGCGGGGGGGCCTGAGCAATGAGCAGTTCTTC.

This chain connects TRBV7-9 to TRBJ1-5; TRBD1 is a possible D gene (6 bases). V dropped 3 bases and J dropped 9 bases, with 21 bases sitting between them. Germline CDR1 is SEHNR and CDR2 is FQNEAQ (reference sequence). The CDR3 consists of 16 residues. The CDR3 protein is CASSLLGALREGPQHF. CDR3 bases: TGTGCCAGCAGCTTGTTGGGGGCGCTGAGGGAGGGGCCCCAGCATTTT.

This clonotype was counted only a few times. V usage is TRBV12-3 or TRBV12-4 and J usage is TRBJ2-5; 7 nucleotides align to TRBD1. V lost 5 bases to trimming and J lost 5 bases; unmatched junction nucleotides: 11. The CDR3 sequence is 15 residues long. Written as DNA, the CDR3 is TGTGCCAGCAGTAGGGACAGTCTCGTCCTGGAGACCCAGTACTTC. Its translation: CASSRDSLVLETQYF.

This clonotype was counted a few times. The chain uses TRBV28 and TRBJ1-5; 7 nucleotides line up with TRBD1. J was trimmed by 9 bases and V by 6 bases; bases with no gene match: 11. The CDR3 runs 14 residues. Germline-derived CDR1 and CDR2 are MDHEN and SYDVKM. As DNA, the CDR3 is TGTGCCAGCAGGATCGGAGGGGGCAACTCGCCCCAGCATTTT. Protein sequence: CASRIGGGNSPQHF.

The chain recombines TRBV7-2 with TRBJ2-7; D is possibly TRBD2 (5 bases). Germline V gene sequence: CDR1 SGHTA, CDR2 FQGNSA. The CDR3 totals 17 residues. V lost 2 bases and J lost 4, with 21 bases in between. Written as DNA, the CDR3 is TGTGCCAGCAGCTTATGGATCGCGGGCACTGGCGGGTACGAGCAGTACTTC. Translated, it gives CASSLWIAGTGGYEQYF.

This clonotype was recorded at least ten times. This chain joins TRBV10-3 and TRBJ2-2, with TRBD1 as a possible D gene (6 bases). The germline V gene has CDR1 ENHRY and CDR2 SYGVKD. The CDR3 spans 17 residues. V gave up 4 bases and J gave up 0 bases, with 15 bases separating them. The CDR3: CAISANPTGTNTGELFF. As DNA, the CDR3 is TGTGCCATCAGTGCTAATCCAACAGGGACGAACACCGGGGAGCTGTTTTTT.

The CDR3 is CASSLGASSGETQYF. The CDR3 region has the DNA TGTGCCAGCAGCTTAGGGGCGTCTAGCGGCGAGACCCAGTACTTC. The J gene is TRBJ2-5, the V gene TRBV7-9; 7 nucleotides line up with TRBD2. V lost 1 base and J lost 5; bases outside the gene matches: 7. This CDR3 is built from 15 residues. The germline V gene has CDR1 SEHNR and CDR2 FQNEAQ (reference sequence). The variable domain in full, with the rest retrieved from reference TRBV7-9 and TRBJ2-5, is DTGVSQNPRHKITKRGQNVTFRCDPISEHNRLYWYRQTLGQGPEFLTYFQNEAQLEKSRLLSDRFSAERPKGSFSTLEIQRTEQGDSAMYLCASSLGASSGETQYFGPGTRLLVL.

The chain combines TRBV4-3 with TRBJ2-7; possibly TRBD1 or TRBD2 for D (5 bases each). Deletions cut 1 base from V and 0 bases from J, with 10 bases between. The CDR3 runs 15 residues. Per germline, CDR1 LGHNA and CDR2 YSLEER. The CDR3 DNA is TGCGCCAGCAGCCAAGGGGACGCCAGCTCCTACGAGCAGTACTTC. Protein sequence: CASSQGDASSYEQYF.

The sample holds a few counts of this clonotype. This chain joins TRBV20-1 and TRBJ2-7; a weak D match, TRBD2 (5 bases). Trimming took 1 base from V and 2 from J, leaving 15 bases between them. Germline V CDR1 and CDR2: DFQATT, SNEGSKA (reference sequence). This CDR3 comprises 15 residues. The CDR3 is CSARVERSLPYEQYF. The CDR3 region has the DNA TGCAGTGCTAGAGTGGAGCGGTCCCTTCCCTACGAGCAGTACTTC.

The rearrangement joins TRBV11-2 to TRBJ1-4; TRBD1 might be the D (5 bases). The CDR3 consists of 16 residues. Germline V CDR1 and CDR2: SGHAT, FQNNGV. The ends were cut back, 2 bases at V and 3 bases at J, with 13 bases in the middle. The CDR3, as DNA: TGTGCCAGCAGCTTAACTGGGGGAAGGGCTAATGAAAAACTGTTTTTT. Translating gives CASSLTGGRANEKLFF.

This clonotype was seen only a few times. The V gene is TRBV28, the J gene TRBJ2-5; 7 bases agree with TRBD2. The CDR3 spans 14 residues. Trimming cost V 3 bases and J 9 bases; bases outside gene matches: 10. Germline loops: CDR1 MDHEN, CDR2 SYDVKM. DNA for the CDR3: TGTGCCAGCAGTTTTAGCCAGGGAGGGAGGGCCCAGTACTTC. It encodes CASSFSQGGRAQYF.

CDR3 sequence reads: CASSLDGRNYGYTF. The CDR3 DNA is TGTGCCAGCAGCTTAGATGGCCGGAACTATGGCTACACCTTC. The chain employs TRBV7-2 and TRBJ1-2; no definite D call. This CDR3 is 14 amino acids long. The germline gives CDR1 SGHTA, CDR2 FQGNSA. The V end was cut by 1 base, the J end by 2 bases, with 8 bases between.

The chain uses TRBV6-2 or TRBV6-3 and TRBJ2-5; D not certain. CDR3 length equals 13 residues. V was shortened by 5 bases and J by 4 bases, with 11 bases between the two germline ends. Germline V gives CDR1 MNHEY, CDR2 SVGEGT. CDR3 amino acids: CASSEDVAETQYF. In nucleotides, the CDR3 is TGTGCCAGCAGTGAGGACGTGGCAGAGACCCAGTACTTC.

This clonotype has a handful of counts. CDR3 amino acids: CASRQAGVGEQFF. The CDR3 DNA sequence: TGTGCCAGCAGACAAGCGGGAGTGGGTGAGCAGTTCTTC. V usage is TRBV2 and J usage is TRBJ2-1; TRBD2 matches 8 bases. The V and J ends lost 6 bases and 9 bases, in that order; junction bases with no gene match: 7. CDR1 is SNHLY, CDR2 FYNNEI, per germline. The CDR3 runs to 13 residues.

V usage is TRBV20-1 and J usage is TRBJ2-1; D not certain. The CDR3 is 15 amino acids. The germline V gene encodes CDR1 DFQATT and CDR2 SNEGSKA (reference sequence). Trimming removed 1 base at V and 1 base at J, with 11 bases between. The CDR3: CSARGSVLSYNEQFF. CDR3 DNA sequence: TGCAGTGCTAGAGGTAGTGTTCTTTCCTACAATGAGCAGTTCTTC.